This record looks at one TCR beta chain sequence and its context. At one end, the junction sequence differs from germline, possibly due to a read error. Germline CDR1 MNHEY, CDR2 SVGAGI. The CDR3 consists of 11 residues. This entry comes from a study of cytomegalovirus exposure and HLA in healthy donors. The method was immunoSEQ multiplex PCR; TCRdb's version includes in-frame clones alone and lacks a portion of them. The data show approximately 300,000 clones, approximately 86% seen once. The donors were part of the approximately 120-subject validation cohort, which stood apart from the roughly 700-subject first cohort.

The J gene is TRBJ2-7, the V gene TRBV6-5; D tentatively fits TRBD1 or TRBD2 (5 bases each). The clonotype comes from a woman in her thirties in good health and CMV-seropositive. Sequences were obtained from PBMCs. The CDR3 reads CASSRDRTWVF. The CDR3 DNA follows: TGTGCCAGCAGCCGGGACCGGACATGGGTCTTC.